This TCR beta chain came from a study of T cells after yellow fever vaccination. TCRdb used MiXCR to reprocess the 5' RACE reads, holding one entry per CDR3 protein. Of about 340,000 distinct CDR3 sequences listed, more than 8.5% were seen once; the top ten hold 18%. This clonotype showed up many times. This TCR came from a man aged 18 to 30 who received the YFV17D yellow fever vaccine. The sequencing here drew on PBMCs, taken on the day of the first yellow fever vaccination.

The CDR3 region is CASSLNSGEQFF. For the CDR3, the DNA is TGTGCCAGCAGTCTAAATAGCGGGGAGCAGTTCTTC. This sequence joins TRBV12-3 or TRBV12-4 and TRBJ2-1, with TRBD2 identical over 7 bases. V lost 5 bases to trimming and J lost 10 bases; unmatched junction nucleotides: 5. CDR3 length: 12 amino acids.